This entry concerns a single TCR beta chain. As yet, its antigen is unknown. The CDR3 loop spans 22 amino acids. With 2 bases clipped from V and 10 bases from J, the junction kept 25 bases outside the gene matches. Germline CDR1 is SGDLS and CDR2 is YYNGEE. This sample was included in a study of OX40 agonist ivuxolimab in advanced cancers. In the study overall: The drug used for patients, ivuxolimab, was an agonistic anti-OX40 (CD134) antibody. In this trial design, patients received ivuxolimab intravenously at 0.01 to 10 mg/kg every 2 weeks.

Clones were read by immunoSEQ multiplex PCR, and TCRdb kept only the in-frame ones, dropping some. The table lists 99,000 or so clones, around 90% of them singletons. General study findings and limits: Antigens targeted by the expanded peripheral T cells were not determined.

The sample here was CD4+ or CD8+ T cells sorted from blood, taken in a trial of the OX40 agonist ivuxolimab. This TCR derives from an adult with an advanced solid tumor such as melanoma, head and neck, liver or kidney cancer. The rearrangement uses TRBV9 and TRBJ2-1; 15 positions match TRBD2. The CDR3 bases are TGTGCCAGCAGCGTTTCTGGCTACTCCGGGACTAGCGGGAGGAGAGGGCATGGGGAGCAGTTCTTC. The encoded protein is CASSVSGYSGTSGRRGHGEQFF.